This record covers a single T cell receptor beta chain. The CDR3 extends over 13 amino acids. Germline V gene lookup returns CDR1 MNHEY and CDR2 SMNVEV (reference sequence). Trimming stripped 5 bases from V and 4 bases from J, with 12 bases between. The data belong to a study of blood T cell repertoires in COVID-19. Study as a whole: T cells, B-cell-depleted T cells, or PBMCs provided the cDNA or gDNA that served as material.

Cohort allocation depended upon clinical history that participants reported. Cohort 3 donors were reported recovered after two negative PCRs, clearance, or symptom resolution. Original methodology: How many nucleated cells were present was estimated from reference gene primer amplification. Libraries were prepared by immunoSEQ multiplex PCR; TCRdb keeps only in-frame clonotypes and omits some of them. V, J and clone size are taken as reported in that table, and D and trimming were inferred from the DNA itself. There are 110,000 to 150,000 clones in the sample; 85% occur only once, and more than 5% lies in the top ten.

The material sequenced was PBMCs or T cells enriched from blood (not recorded which). The V gene is TRBV27, the J gene TRBJ2-7; possible D gene TRBD1, 5 bases. This sequence originates from a woman aged 40 to 50 who had recovered from COVID-19. The CDR3 sequence: CASSTLQGYEQYF. The CDR3, as DNA: TGTGCCAGCAGTACCCTTCAGGGTTACGAGCAGTACTTC.